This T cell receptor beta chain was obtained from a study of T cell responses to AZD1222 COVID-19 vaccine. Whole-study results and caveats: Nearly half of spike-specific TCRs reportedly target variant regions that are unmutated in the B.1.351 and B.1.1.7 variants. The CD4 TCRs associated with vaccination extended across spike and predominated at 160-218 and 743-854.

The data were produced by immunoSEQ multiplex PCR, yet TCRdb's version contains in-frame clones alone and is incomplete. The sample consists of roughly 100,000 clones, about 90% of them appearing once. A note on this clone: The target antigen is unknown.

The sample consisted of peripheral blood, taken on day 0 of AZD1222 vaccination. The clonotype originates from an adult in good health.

The CDR3 DNA reads TGTGCCAGCAGCTTGGCCGGGACTAGCATGAGAATGGAGCAGTACTTC. This gives the protein CASSLAGTSMRMEQYF. The V call is TRBV7-8, the J call TRBJ2-7; TRBD2 aligns across 9 bases. The CDR3 has 16 amino acids. CDR1 is SGHVS and CDR2 is FQNEAQ in the germline V gene. V dropped 3 bases and J dropped 7; count of bases not matched to a gene: 13.